This entry describes one TCR beta chain. This entry belongs to a study of blood T cell repertoires in COVID-19. Background on the study: Samples representing acute and convalescent COVID-19 were sourced from the United States, Italy and Spain. Sources were T cells, B-cell-depleted T cells, or PBMCs; the material itself was cDNA or gDNA.

In the original processing: Amplification of reference gene primers was used by the study to estimate nucleated cell counts. Here immunoSEQ multiplex PCR was the method, and the copy in TCRdb shows in-frame clones only, minus some. Clone size and the V and J calls come from that table; the DNA yielded D and trimming. The sample has tens of thousands of clones, roughly 88% seen once. V shed 5 bases and J shed 5 bases, with 18 bases lying between them. From germline, CDR1 is SGHVS and CDR2 FQNEAQ. This CDR3 is 15 amino acids long. What was sequenced was peripheral blood. J is TRBJ1-1 and V is TRBV7-8; D gene unclear. This clonotype originated in a woman aged 80 or over with acute or convalescent COVID-19. In DNA form, the CDR3 reads TGTGCCAGCAGCCGAGAGAGACGGGAGAGGACTGAAGCTTTCTTT. Protein: CASSRERRERTEAFF.